These T cell receptor beta chains were read from a single sample in a study of vaccination and CD4 T cells after COVID-19. MiXCR, run by TCRdb on the PCR reads, gives a single entry per CDR3 protein. This sample has fewer than 25,000 distinct CDR3 sequences; under 55% occur once, and the top ten carry 4.1%. These receptors have no known antigen. Material: CD4+ T cells from blood, cultured in vitro, obtained about 7 months after SARS-CoV-2 vaccination. These receptors were collected from a human donor who had recovered from COVID-19. Both conserved end residues are part of each CDR3. The D gene is left open where the match is weak. Not all rows give a size; the values are once, few, many and, for expanded clones, a class.

clone_size	d_call	v_call	j_call	cdr3_aa	cdr3_nt
-	-	TRBV7-9	TRBJ1-1	CASGGGAEEAFF	TGTGCCAGCGGGGGTGGCGCGGAGGAAGCTTTCTTT
medium-sized	-	TRBV15	TRBJ2-3	CATSRDRMQGSGDTQYF	TGTGCCACCAGCAGAGATCGGATGCAGGGGAGTGGAGATACGCAGTATTTT
-	TRBD2	TRBV10-3	TRBJ2-5	CAISLAGGYQETQYF	TGTGCCATCAGTCTAGCGGGAGGATACCAAGAGACCCAGTACTTC
-	TRBD1	TRBV4-1	TRBJ2-5	CASSRNTGGRGETQYF	TGCGCCAGCAGCCGAAATACAGGGGGCAGAGGAGAGACCCAGTACTTC
-	-	TRBV28	TRBJ2-7	CASIQTGWRAYEQYF	TGTGCCAGCATCCAGACGGGATGGCGGGCGTACGAGCAGTACTTC
few	-	TRBV15	TRBJ2-1	CATSRARLGSENEQFF	TGTGCCACCAGCAGAGCCCGGTTGGGGAGTGAAAATGAGCAGTTCTTC
-	-	TRBV20-1	TRBJ2-1	CSAPPSERYNEQFF	TGCAGTGCCCCCCCCAGCGAAAGATACAATGAGCAGTTCTTC
-	TRBD1	TRBV5-4	TRBJ1-2	CASSTQGQPYGYTF	TGTGCCAGCAGCACTCAGGGACAGCCCTATGGCTACACCTTC
few	-	TRBV6-5	TRBJ2-7	CASSYWDKAYEQYF	TGTGCCAGCAGTTACTGGGACAAAGCCTACGAGCAGTACTTC
-	TRBD2	TRBV20-1	TRBJ2-1	CSARPSGSYNEQFF	TGCAGTGCAAGGCCCAGCGGGAGTTACAATGAGCAGTTCTTC
-	TRBD2	TRBV20-1	TRBJ2-1	CSAEEGTSPYNEQFF	TGCAGTGCCGAGGAAGGGACTAGCCCCTACAATGAGCAGTTCTTC
-	TRBD2	TRBV6-1	TRBJ2-7	CASRRLASNYEQYF	TGTGCCAGCAGGAGACTAGCGAGCAACTACGAGCAGTACTTC
few	-	TRBV6-2/TRBV6-3	TRBJ2-7	CASSYLAFDEQYF	TGTGCCAGCAGTTATCTGGCCTTTGACGAGCAGTACTTC
-	-	TRBV19	TRBJ2-7	CASSASGTYSYEQYF	TGTGCCAGTAGTGCCTCCGGGACTTACTCCTACGAGCAGTACTTC
medium-sized	-	TRBV20-1	TRBJ1-5	CSARVAGQNQPQHF	TGCAGTGCTAGAGTTGCAGGGCAAAATCAGCCCCAGCATTTT
few	-	TRBV6-5	TRBJ2-5	CASSYSEGGETQYF	TGTGCCAGCAGTTACTCTGAGGGGGGGGAGACCCAGTACTTC
-	TRBD2	TRBV27	TRBJ2-5	CASSKRERGTQYF	TGTGCCAGCTCTAAGCGGGAGAGAGGGACCCAGTACTTC
-	-	TRBV6-1	TRBJ1-1	CASSERGTRMNTEAFF	TGTGCCAGCAGTGAACGGGGGACAAGAATGAACACTGAAGCTTTCTTT
-	-	TRBV7-9	TRBJ1-1	CASTKQQGGTEAFF	TGTGCCAGCACCAAACAACAGGGTGGCACTGAAGCTTTCTTT
-	TRBD2	TRBV6-1	TRBJ2-7	CASSQTLASSSYEQYF	TGTGCCAGCAGCCAAACACTAGCGTCGAGCTCCTACGAGCAGTACTTC
few	TRBD2	TRBV7-3	TRBJ2-7	CASSPSGREYEQYF	TGTGCCAGCAGCCCAAGCGGGAGGGAATACGAGCAGTACTTC
few	-	TRBV28	TRBJ1-2	CASRGWGASYGYTF	TGTGCCAGCAGAGGTTGGGGGGCGTCCTATGGCTACACCTTC
-	TRBD1	TRBV20-1	TRBJ2-2	CSARNAQGTGELFF	TGCAGTGCTCGGAACGCACAGGGGACCGGGGAGCTGTTTTTT
few	TRBD1	TRBV10-3	TRBJ2-7	CAISDRDRGKYEQYF	TGTGCCATCAGCGACCGGGACAGGGGGAAATACGAGCAGTACTTC
few	TRBD1	TRBV5-4	TRBJ1-2	CASSSRTGDGYTF	TGTGCCAGCAGCTCACGGACAGGGGATGGCTACACCTTC
-	-	TRBV6-1	TRBJ2-5	CASSHVRGTGRETQYF	TGTGCCAGCAGTCACGTTAGGGGAACCGGTCGGGAGACCCAGTACTTC
-	-	TRBV4-1	TRBJ2-3	CASSQVAVGSNPTDTQYF	TGCGCCAGCAGCCAAGTGGCCGTGGGCAGTAACCCTACAGATACGCAGTATTTT
-	TRBD1	TRBV6-5	TRBJ2-7	CASSYSGTGSYEQYF	TGTGCCAGCAGTTACTCCGGGACAGGGAGCTACGAGCAGTACTTC
-	-	TRBV27	TRBJ2-7	CASSLGGQIYEQYF	TGTGCCAGCAGTTTAGGTGGACAGATCTACGAGCAGTACTTC
-	TRBD2	TRBV6-1	TRBJ2-5	CASSDSSGIGQETQYF	TGTGCCAGCAGTGATTCTAGCGGGATTGGCCAAGAGACCCAGTACTTC
-	-	TRBV7-8	TRBJ2-1	CASSLRTLHNEQFF	TGTGCCAGCAGCTTACGTACTCTACACAATGAGCAGTTCTTC
-	-	TRBV6-1	TRBJ1-6	CASGKGVGSPLHF	TGTGCCAGCGGCAAGGGGGTAGGCTCACCCCTCCACTTT
-	-	TRBV20-1	TRBJ1-5	CSARGTAWRHQPQHF	TGCAGTGCTAGAGGGACAGCCTGGCGGCATCAGCCCCAGCATTTT
-	TRBD1	TRBV28	TRBJ1-2	CASSLWAITGGSYGYTF	TGTGCCAGCAGTTTATGGGCCATTACAGGGGGTTCCTATGGCTACACCTTC
-	-	TRBV20-1	TRBJ1-5	CSARPKSRLGQHF	TGCAGTGCTAGGCCAAAATCGCGTCTGGGGCAGCATTTT
-	TRBD1	TRBV6-1	TRBJ1-1	CASSSGEGAQSFF	TGTGCCAGCAGCTCCGGGGAGGGGGCGCAATCTTTCTTT
few	-	TRBV7-8	TRBJ1-1	CASSLGGGPEAFF	TGTGCCAGCAGCTTAGGAGGAGGACCTGAAGCTTTCTTT
-	-	TRBV29-1	TRBJ1-2	CSVGLGPHYGYTF	TGCAGCGTTGGATTGGGACCCCACTATGGCTACACCTTC
-	-	TRBV20-1	TRBJ2-1	CSARVSGDAYNEQFF	TGCAGTGCTAGAGTTTCTGGAGACGCCTACAATGAGCAGTTCTTC
few	-	TRBV10-3	TRBJ1-5	CAISELKGNQPQHF	TGTGCCATCAGTGAGTTGAAGGGAAATCAGCCCCAGCATTTT
-	TRBD1	TRBV7-2	TRBJ1-1	CASSLDRGSTEAFF	TGTGCCAGCAGCTTGGACAGGGGAAGCACTGAAGCTTTCTTT
once	TRBD2	TRBV28	TRBJ2-3	CASQTSGTQDTQYF	TGTGCCAGCCAGACTAGCGGGACCCAGGATACGCAGTATTTT
few	-	TRBV28	TRBJ2-3	CASSFGGTPDTQYF	TGTGCCAGCAGTTTTGGAGGGACGCCAGATACGCAGTATTTT